This T cell receptor (beta chain) comes out of a study of blood T cell repertoires in COVID-19. Original data processing: Nucleated cell counts were estimated from reference gene primer amplification. Data came from immunoSEQ multiplex PCR; TCRdb stores just in-frame clones and leaves some out. The D gene and trimming were derived from the DNA, and the V and J assignments and clone size from that table. The sample contains under 450,000 clones, around nine tenths of which appear only once. This CDR3 has 15 amino acids. Germline CDR1 SQVTM, CDR2 ANQGSEA. The germline V and J ends were trimmed by 6 bases and 8 bases, with 25 bases remaining between them.

The chain recombines TRBV29-1 with TRBJ1-2; D is unresolved. The TCR was taken from a woman aged 55-70 years with COVID-19, enrolled during active disease. The sample was peripheral blood. The CDR3 here is CSVPTPEGLGEGYTF. CDR3 DNA sequence: TGCAGCGTCCCAACCCCAGAGGGCTTAGGTGAGGGCTACACCTTC.